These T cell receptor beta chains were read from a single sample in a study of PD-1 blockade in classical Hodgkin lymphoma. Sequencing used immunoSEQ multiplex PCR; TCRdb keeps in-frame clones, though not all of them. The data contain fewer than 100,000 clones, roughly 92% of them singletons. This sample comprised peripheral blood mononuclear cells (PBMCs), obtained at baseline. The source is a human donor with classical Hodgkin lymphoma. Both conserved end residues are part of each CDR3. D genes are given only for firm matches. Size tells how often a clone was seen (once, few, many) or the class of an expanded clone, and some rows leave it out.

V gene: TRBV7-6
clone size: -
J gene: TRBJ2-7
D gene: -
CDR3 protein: CASSSALGAYSYEQYF
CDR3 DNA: TGTGCCAGCAGCTCCGCCCTAGGGGCCTACTCCTACGAGCAGTACTTC

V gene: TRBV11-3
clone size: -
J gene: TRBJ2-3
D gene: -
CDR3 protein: CASSLGGESTDTQYF
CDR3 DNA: TGTGCCAGCAGCTTAGGGGGGGAGAGCACAGATACGCAGTATTTT

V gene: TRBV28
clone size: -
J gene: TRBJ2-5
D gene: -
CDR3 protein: CASSLRQGPLDQYF
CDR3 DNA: TGTGCCAGCAGTTTAAGGCAGGGTCCCTTGGACCAGTACTTC

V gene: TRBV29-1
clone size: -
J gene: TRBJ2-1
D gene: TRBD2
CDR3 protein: CSVEGVLAGFNEQFF
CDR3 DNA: TGCAGCGTTGAAGGGGTCCTAGCGGGATTCAATGAGCAGTTCTTC

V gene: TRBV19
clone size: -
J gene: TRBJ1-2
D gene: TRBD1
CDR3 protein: CASTPTDRADGYTF
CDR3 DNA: TGTGCCAGTACCCCCACAGACAGGGCGGATGGCTACACCTTC

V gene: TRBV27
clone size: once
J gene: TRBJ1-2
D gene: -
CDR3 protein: CASSPPGWHGDGYTF
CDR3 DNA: TGTGCCAGCAGTCCCCCAGGGTGGCATGGGGATGGCTACACCTTC

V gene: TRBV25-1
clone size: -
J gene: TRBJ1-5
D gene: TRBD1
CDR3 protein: CASSDDTGGEEPQHF
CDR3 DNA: TGTGCCAGCAGTGATGATACAGGGGGCGAGGAGCCCCAGCATTTT

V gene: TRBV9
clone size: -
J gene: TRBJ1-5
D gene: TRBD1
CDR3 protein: CASSGDSSNQPQHF
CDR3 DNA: TGTGCCAGCAGCGGGGACAGTTCCAATCAGCCCCAGCATTTT

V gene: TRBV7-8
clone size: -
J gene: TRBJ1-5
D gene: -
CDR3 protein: CASSWSQGAEHQPQHF
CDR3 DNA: TGTGCCAGCAGCTGGTCACAGGGAGCGGAACATCAGCCCCAGCATTTT

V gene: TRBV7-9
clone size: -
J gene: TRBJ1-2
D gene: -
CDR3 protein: CASAANYGYTF
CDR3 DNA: TGTGCCAGCGCAGCTAACTATGGCTACACCTTC

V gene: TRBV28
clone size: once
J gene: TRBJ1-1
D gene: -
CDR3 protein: CASRWGWTEAFF
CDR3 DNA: TGTGCCAGCAGGTGGGGGTGGACTGAAGCTTTCTTT

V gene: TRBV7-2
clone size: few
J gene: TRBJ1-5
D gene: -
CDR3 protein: CASSTSSNQPQHF
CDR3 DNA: TGTGCCAGCAGCACAAGTAGCAATCAGCCCCAGCATTTT

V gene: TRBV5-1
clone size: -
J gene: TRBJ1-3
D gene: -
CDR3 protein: CASSPSGGRLSGNTIYF
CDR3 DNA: TGCGCCAGCAGCCCATCGGGGGGTAGGCTCTCTGGAAACACCATATATTTT

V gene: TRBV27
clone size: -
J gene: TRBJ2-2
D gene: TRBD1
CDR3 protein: CASSLFEGQGVTGELFF
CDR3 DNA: TGTGCCAGCAGTTTATTCGAGGGACAGGGGGTCACCGGGGAGCTGTTTTTT

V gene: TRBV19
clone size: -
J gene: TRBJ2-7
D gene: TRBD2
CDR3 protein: CASTELAGGEQYF
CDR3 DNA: TGTGCCAGTACCGAGCTAGCGGGAGGCGAGCAGTACTTC

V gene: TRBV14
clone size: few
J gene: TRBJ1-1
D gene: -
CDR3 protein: CASSLGQPVSEAFF
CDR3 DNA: TGTGCCAGCAGCCTTGGACAGCCAGTAAGTGAAGCTTTCTTT

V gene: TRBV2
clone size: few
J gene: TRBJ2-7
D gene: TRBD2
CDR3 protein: CASSGEGSVFYEQYF
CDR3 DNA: TGTGCCAGCAGTGGGGAGGGTTCGGTCTTCTACGAGCAGTACTTC

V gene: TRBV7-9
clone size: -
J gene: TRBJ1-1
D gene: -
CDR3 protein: CASTIQAANTEAFF
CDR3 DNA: TGTGCCAGCACTATTCAGGCCGCGAACACTGAAGCTTTCTTT

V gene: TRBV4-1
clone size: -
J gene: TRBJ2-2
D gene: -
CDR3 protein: CASSERYGSGELFF
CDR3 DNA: TGCGCCAGCAGCGAAAGGTACGGATCCGGGGAGCTGTTTTTT

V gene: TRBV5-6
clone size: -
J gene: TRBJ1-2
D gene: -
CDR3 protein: CASSLVGSGITF
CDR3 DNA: -

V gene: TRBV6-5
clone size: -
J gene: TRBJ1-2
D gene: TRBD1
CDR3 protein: CASRGDRGSYTF
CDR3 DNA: TGTGCCAGCAGAGGGGACAGGGGTAGCTACACCTTC

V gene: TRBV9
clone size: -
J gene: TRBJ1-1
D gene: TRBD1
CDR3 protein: CASSSRDRNMNTEAFF
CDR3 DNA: TGTGCCAGCAGCTCCAGGGACAGGAACATGAACACTGAAGCTTTCTTT

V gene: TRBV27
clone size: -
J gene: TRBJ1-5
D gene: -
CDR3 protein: CASSPYSNQPQHF
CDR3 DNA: TGTGCCAGCAGCCCGTATAGCAATCAGCCCCAGCATTTT

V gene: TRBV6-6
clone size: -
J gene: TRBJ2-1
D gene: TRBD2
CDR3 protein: CASSYAGGSYNEQFF
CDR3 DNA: TGTGCCAGCAGTTACGCGGGAGGATCCTACAATGAGCAGTTCTTC

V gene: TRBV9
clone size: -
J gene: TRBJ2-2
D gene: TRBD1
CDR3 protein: CASSVRQGAIGELFF
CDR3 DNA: TGTGCCAGCAGCGTACGACAGGGGGCGATCGGGGAGCTGTTTTTT

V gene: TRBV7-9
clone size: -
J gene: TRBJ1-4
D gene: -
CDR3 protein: CASSFLAEKLFF
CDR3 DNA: TGTGCCAGCAGCTTCCTCGCTGAAAAACTGTTTTTT

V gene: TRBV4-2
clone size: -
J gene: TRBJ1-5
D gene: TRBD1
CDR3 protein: CASSQEGSVRDRQEGQPQHF
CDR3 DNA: TGTGCCAGCAGCCAAGAGGGGAGTGTAAGGGACAGGCAGGAAGGGCAGCCCCAGCATTTT

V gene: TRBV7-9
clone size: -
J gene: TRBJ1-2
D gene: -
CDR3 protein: CASSLDRAGYTF
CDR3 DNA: TGTGCCAGCAGCTTAGACCGGGCGGGCTACACCTTC

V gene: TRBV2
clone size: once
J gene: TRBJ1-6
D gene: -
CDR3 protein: CASTTGIYNSPLHF
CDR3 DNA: TGTGCCAGCACTACAGGGATATATAATTCACCCCTCCACTTT

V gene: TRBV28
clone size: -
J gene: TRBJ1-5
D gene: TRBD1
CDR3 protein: CASSLGLQGARNQPQHF
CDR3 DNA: TGTGCCAGCAGTTTAGGATTACAGGGGGCCCGCAATCAGCCCCAGCATTTT

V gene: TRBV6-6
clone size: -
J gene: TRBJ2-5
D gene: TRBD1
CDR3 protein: CASSFDRVRQETQYF
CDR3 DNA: TGTGCCAGCAGTTTTGACAGGGTACGCCAAGAGACCCAGTACTTC

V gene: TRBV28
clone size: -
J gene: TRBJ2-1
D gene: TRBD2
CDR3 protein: CASCGLAGSNEQFF
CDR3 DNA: TGTGCCAGCTGTGGACTAGCGGGCTCCAATGAGCAGTTCTTC

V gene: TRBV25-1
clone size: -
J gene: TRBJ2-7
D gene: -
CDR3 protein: CASSFFYEQYF
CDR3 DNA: TGTGCCAGCAGTTTCTTTTACGAGCAGTACTTC

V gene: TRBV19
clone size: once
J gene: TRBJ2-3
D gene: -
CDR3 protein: CASSYVIQGKDTQYF
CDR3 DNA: TGTGCCAGTAGTTACGTTATACAGGGAAAAGATACGCAGTATTTT

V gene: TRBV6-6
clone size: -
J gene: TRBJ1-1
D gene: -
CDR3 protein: CASSYGLHGMNTEAFF
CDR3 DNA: TGTGCCAGCAGTTACGGGTTACATGGCATGAACACTGAAGCTTTCTTT

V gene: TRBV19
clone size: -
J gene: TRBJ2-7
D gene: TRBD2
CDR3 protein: CASSTSGSYEQYF
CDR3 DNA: TGTGCCAGTAGTACTAGCGGGAGTTACGAGCAGTACTTC

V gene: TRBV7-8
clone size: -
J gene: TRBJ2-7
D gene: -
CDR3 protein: CASHRFHSYEQYF
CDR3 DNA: TGTGCCAGCCACCGGTTCCACTCCTACGAGCAGTACTTC

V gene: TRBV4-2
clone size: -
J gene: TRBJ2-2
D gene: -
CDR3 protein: CASSHLLRGAGELFF
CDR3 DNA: TGTGCCAGCAGCCACCTATTACGAGGTGCGGGGGAGCTGTTTTTT

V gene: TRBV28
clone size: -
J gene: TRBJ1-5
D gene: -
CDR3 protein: CASRPGGNQPQHF
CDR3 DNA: TGTGCCAGCAGGCCGGGGGGCAATCAGCCCCAGCATTTT

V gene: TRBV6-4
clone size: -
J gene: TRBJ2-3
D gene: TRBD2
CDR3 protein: CASSRLAGRGQDTQYF
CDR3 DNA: TGTGCCAGCAGTAGACTAGCGGGGCGAGGGCAAGATACGCAGTATTTT

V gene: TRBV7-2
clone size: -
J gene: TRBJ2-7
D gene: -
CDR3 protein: CASSLAHRVRLERPYEQYF
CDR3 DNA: TGTGCCAGCAGCTTAGCGCATAGAGTCCGACTAGAAAGACCGTACGAGCAGTACTTC

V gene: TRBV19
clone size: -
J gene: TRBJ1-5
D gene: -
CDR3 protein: CASRQDRFNQPQHF
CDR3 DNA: TGTGCCAGTAGACAAGACAGGTTCAATCAGCCCCAGCATTTT

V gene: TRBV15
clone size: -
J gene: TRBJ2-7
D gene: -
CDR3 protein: CATSRDNRGGYEQYF
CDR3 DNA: TGTGCCACCAGCAGAGATAATAGGGGGGGATACGAGCAGTACTTC

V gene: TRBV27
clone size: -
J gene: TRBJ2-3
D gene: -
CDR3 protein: CASSLLDASSTDTQYF
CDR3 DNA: TGTGCCAGCAGTTTATTGGACGCCTCTAGCACAGATACGCAGTATTTT

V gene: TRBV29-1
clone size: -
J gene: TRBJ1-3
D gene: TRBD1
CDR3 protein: CSVKGTGSRGNSGNTIYF
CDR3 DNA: TGCAGCGTCAAGGGGACAGGGAGTCGCGGTAACTCTGGAAACACCATATATTTT

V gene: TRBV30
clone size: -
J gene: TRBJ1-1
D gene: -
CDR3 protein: CAWSKSAFMNTEAFF
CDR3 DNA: TGTGCCTGGAGTAAGTCAGCGTTTATGAACACTGAAGCTTTCTTT

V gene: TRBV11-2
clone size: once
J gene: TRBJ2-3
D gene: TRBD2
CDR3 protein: CASSLRLAGGGTDTQYF
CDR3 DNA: TGTGCCAGCAGCCTCCGACTAGCGGGAGGCGGCACAGATACGCAGTATTTT

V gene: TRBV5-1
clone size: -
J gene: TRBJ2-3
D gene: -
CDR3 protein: CASSLLFPTDTQYF
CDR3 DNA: TGCGCCAGCAGCTTGTTATTCCCCACAGATACGCAGTATTTT

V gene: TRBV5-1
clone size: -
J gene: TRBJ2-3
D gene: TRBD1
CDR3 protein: CASRDLTGGTDTQYF
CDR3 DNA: TGCGCCAGCAGGGACCTGACAGGGGGTACAGATACGCAGTATTTT

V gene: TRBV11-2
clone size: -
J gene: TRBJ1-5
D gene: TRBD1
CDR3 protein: CASSLGTGGRDSNQPQHF
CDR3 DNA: TGTGCCAGCAGCCTCGGGACAGGGGGCCGGGATAGCAATCAGCCCCAGCATTTT

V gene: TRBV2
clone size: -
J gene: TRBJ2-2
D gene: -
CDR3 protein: CASSKGATSSGELFF
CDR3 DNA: TGTGCCAGCAGCAAAGGCGCCACTAGTTCCGGGGAGCTGTTTTTT

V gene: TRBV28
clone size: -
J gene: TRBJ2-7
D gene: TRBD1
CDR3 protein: CASSWDSLSYEQYF
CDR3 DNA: TGTGCCAGCAGTTGGGACAGTCTCTCCTACGAGCAGTACTTC

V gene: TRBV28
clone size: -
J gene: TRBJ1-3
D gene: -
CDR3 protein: CASSFAGGRGNTIYF
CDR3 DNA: TGTGCCAGCAGTTTTGCCGGGGGGCGTGGAAACACCATATATTTT